This T cell receptor (beta chain) was sequenced for a study of blood T cell repertoires in COVID-19. Turning to the study itself: The origin of the acute and convalescent COVID-19 samples was the United States, Italy and Spain. The cDNA or gDNA used as material had been derived from T cells, B-cell-depleted T cells, or PBMCs.

The CDR3 is made up of 13 amino acids. CDR1 is LNHDA and CDR2 is SQIVND in the germline V gene (reference sequence). V was clipped by 3 bases and J by 2 bases, with 7 bases between them. As handled by the study authors: Reference gene primer amplification gave estimated nucleated cell counts. TCRdb's copy holds only in-frame clones and misses some; the assay was immunoSEQ multiplex PCR. The V and J calls and clone size come from that table; D and trimming were worked out from the DNA. Of approximately 150,000 clones listed, roughly nine tenths are singletons. The V and J genes are TRBV19 and TRBJ2-5; D remains ambiguous. The origin of this receptor is a woman in her 70s with acute or convalescent COVID-19. Sequences were obtained from peripheral blood. CDR3 sequence (DNA): TGTGCCAGTAGTATTCCGGAGCAAGAGACCCAGTACTTC. Translation gives CASSIPEQETQYF.